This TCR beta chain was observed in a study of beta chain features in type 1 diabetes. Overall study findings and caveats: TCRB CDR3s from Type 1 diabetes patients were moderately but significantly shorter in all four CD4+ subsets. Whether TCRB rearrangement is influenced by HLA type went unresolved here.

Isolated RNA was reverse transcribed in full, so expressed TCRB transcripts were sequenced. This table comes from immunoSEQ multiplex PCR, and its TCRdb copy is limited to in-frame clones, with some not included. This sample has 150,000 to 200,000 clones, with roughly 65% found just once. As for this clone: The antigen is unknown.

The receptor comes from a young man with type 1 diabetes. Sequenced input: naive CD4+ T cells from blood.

CDR3 DNA sequence: TGTGCCTGTTTATACCGGGACAGGGTCGATGAGCAGTTCTTC. Protein product: CACLYRDRVDEQFF. V is TRBV30 and J is TRBJ2-1; 9 bases fit TRBD1. The CDR3 runs 14 residues. Trimming took 6 bases from V and 8 from J; bases not matched to a gene: 11. Germline CDR1 reads GTSNPN; CDR2 reads SVGIG (reference sequence).